These 23 T cell receptor beta chains originate from one sample sequenced in a study of T cells in Graves' hyperthyroidism and ophthalmopathy (dated by TCRdb to about 2019). The library was prepared using multiplex PCR. Sequencing was performed on an Illumina HiSeq 2000. Amplification of TCR beta CDR3 regions was carried out from RNA transcripts. The first round of RT-PCR for the TCR CDR3 was performed with the HTBI primer set and the Qiagen OneStep RT-PCR kit. Clones were called with MiXCR by TCRdb after fastp trimmed the public reads at Q25, and only in-frame beta chains were retained. Here each entry gathers all rows of one CDR3 protein and keeps the most common genes and DNA. A total of 500,000 to 750,000 distinct CDR3 sequences appear in this sample, around 14% of them only once. The ten largest clones capture around 7.8% of the sample. The specimen was blood. The receptor set was obtained from a woman under 40 with Graves' hyperthyroidism.

The sample holds many counts of this clonotype. The gene calls are TRBV30 and TRBJ2-1; a weak D match, TRBD1 (5 bases). Germline loops: CDR1 GTSNPN, CDR2 SVGIG (reference sequence). The CDR3 runs 12 residues. V gave up 3 bases and J gave up 8 bases, with 11 bases separating them. The CDR3 protein is CAWRGPSYEQFF. The CDR3 nucleotides are TGTGCCTGGAGGGGGCCTTCGTATGAGCAGTTCTTC.

The rearrangement links TRBV6-6 to TRBJ2-2; 8 positions match TRBD2. Germline CDR1 is MNHNY and CDR2 is SVGAGI (reference sequence). The trim removed 2 bases at V and 6 bases at J, leaving 8 bases unmatched. The CDR3 spans 16 residues. CDR3 loop: CASSYRSGGFPGELFF. The CDR3 bases are TGTGCCAGCAGTTACCGGTCGGGAGGGTTTCCCGGGGAGCTGTTTTTT.

This clonotype was observed many times. The chain has TRBV3-1 and TRBJ2-7; TRBD2 agrees at 10 bases. Germline CDR1 reads LGHDT; CDR2 reads YNNKEL (reference sequence). V was pared by 5 bases and J by 1 base, with 20 bases of the junction left unmatched. This CDR3 comprises 20 residues. The CDR3 nucleotides read TGTGCCAGCAGCAAAGGTCCAAGGGCTAGCGGGAGTCGTTCGTCCTACGAGCAGTACTTC. It translates to CASSKGPRASGSRSSYEQYF.

Of note for this clonotype: This sequence may be a read error, since a much larger clone differs from it by one base. The conserved final phenylalanine or tryptophan is absent from the CDR3, which likely points to a read error. V gene TRBV5-4 combines with J gene TRBJ2-3; tentatively, D is TRBD2 (5 bases). Germline CDR1 reads SGHNT; CDR2 reads YYREEE (reference sequence). The V end was cut by 2 bases, the J end by 3 bases, with 13 bases between. The CDR3 loop spans 15 amino acids. In DNA form, the CDR3 reads TGTGCCAGCAGCTTAATGGGAGTTGGGACAGATACGCAGTATCTT. This gives the protein CASSLMGVGTDTQYL.

V gene TRBV9 combines with J gene TRBJ2-2; no definite D call. The CDR3 extends over 16 amino acids. The V and J ends lost 4 bases and 0 bases respectively, with 13 bases between them. CDR1 is SGDLS and CDR2 is YYNGEE in the germline V gene. The chain's CDR3 is CASSLRLIANTGELFF. The CDR3 nucleotides read TGTGCCAGCAGCCTTCGACTGATCGCGAACACCGGGGAGCTGTTTTTT.

This clonotype has a handful of counts. The chain joins TRBV7-9 to TRBJ1-4, with TRBD1 matching 9 bases. From germline, CDR1 is SEHNR and CDR2 FQNEAQ (reference sequence). The CDR3 covers 15 residues. Trimming cost V 0 bases and J 8 bases; bases outside gene matches: 4. The CDR3 DNA sequence: TGTGCCAGCAGCTTAGCGGGGACAGGGTTGGAAAAACTGTTTTTT. Protein product: CASSLAGTGLEKLFF.

As to this clonotype: A much larger clone differs from this one at a single base, so this may be a read error. V is TRBV7-2 and J is TRBJ1-2; D is perhaps TRBD1 (6 bases). CDR1 is SGHTA, CDR2 FQGNSA, per germline. The CDR3 length is 13 residues. The CDR3 sequence is CASSYKRTDGCTF. The CDR3, as DNA: TGTGCCAGCAGCTATAAGAGGACAGATGGCTGCACCTTC.

In this sample, this clonotype turned up many times. The J gene is TRBJ1-1, the V gene TRBV27, with D uncertain. V was clipped by 5 bases and J by 1 base, with 14 bases between them. CDR1 and CDR2 from the germline V gene are MNHEY and SMNVEV (reference sequence). The CDR3 runs to 15 residues. This CDR3 reads CASSSRGGENTEAFF. The CDR3 nucleotides are TGTGCCAGCAGTAGCCGTGGAGGCGAGAACACTGAAGCTTTCTTT.

This clonotype occurred many times. The chain couples TRBV20-1 to TRBJ1-1, with D unresolved. Looked up from germline, CDR1 is DFQATT and CDR2 is SNEGSKA (reference sequence). Trimming left V 1 base short and J 2 bases short, with 11 bases between. CDR3 length: 14 residues. The CDR3 coding sequence is TGCAGTGCTAGAGGGGAGAGACCCAACACTGAAGCTTTCTTT. Translation gives CSARGERPNTEAFF.

CDR3 in DNA: TGTGCCAGCAGCCTTCGGACTAGCGGGAGCCCCTACAATGAGCAGTTCTTC. This sequence encodes CASSLRTSGSPYNEQFF. The rearrangement uses TRBV6-2 or TRBV6-3 and TRBJ2-1; 13 nucleotides line up with TRBD2. The germline V gene has CDR1 MNHEY and CDR2 SVGEGT. The CDR3 is 17 residues long. With V trimmed by 6 bases and J by 2 bases, 7 bases remained unmatched.

This clonotype was seen many times. The V call is TRBV30, the J call TRBJ1-1, with 10 bases fitting TRBD1. Trimming took 8 bases from V and 4 from J; bases not matched to a gene: 1. The germline V gene encodes CDR1 GTSNPN and CDR2 SVGIG (reference sequence). This CDR3 contains 11 residues. Here the CDR3 DNA reads TGTGCCGGACAGGGGGTCACTGAAGCTTTCTTT. Its protein product is CAGQGVTEAFF. The complete variable domain, with remaining parts taken from reference TRBV30 and TRBJ1-1, reads SQTIHQWPATLVQPVGSPLSLECTVEGTSNPNLYWYRQAAGRGLQLLFYSVGIGQISSEVPQNLSASRPQDRQFILSSKKLLLSDSGFYLCAGQGVTEAFFGQGTRLTVV.

This clonotype showed up many times. The chain couples TRBV6-1 to TRBJ2-7, with a possible D match to TRBD1 (6 bases). Per the germline V gene, CDR1 is MNHNS and CDR2 is SASEGT. V lost 5 bases to trimming and J lost 0 bases, with 26 bases between them. The CDR3 is 19 residues long. CDR3 DNA: TGTGCCAGCAGTCGCACCGGGGCGACCGGGACACTTAGCTCCTACGAGCAGTACTTC. It encodes CASSRTGATGTLSSYEQYF.

This clonotype was found many times. V is TRBV11-1 and J is TRBJ2-1, with D hard to call. CDR1 and CDR2 from the germline V gene are SGHAT and FQDESV (reference sequence). The CDR3 covers 14 residues. V was shortened by 5 bases and J by 4 bases, with 12 bases between the two germline ends. DNA of the CDR3: TGTGCCAGCAGCCCGGTTCAGGTATACAATGAGCAGTTCTTC. It is translated as CASSPVQVYNEQFF.

The chain joins TRBV28 to TRBJ1-2; D unresolved. The CDR3 contains 13 residues. V lost 3 bases and J lost 4, with 9 bases in between. CDR1 and CDR2 (germline): MDHEN, SYDVKM. The CDR3 sequence is CASSLLRTYGYTF. The CDR3 DNA reads as TGTGCCAGCAGTTTGCTCCGGACCTATGGCTACACCTTC.

The genes are TRBV7-9 and TRBJ1-2, with D maybe TRBD1 (5 bases). The CDR3 is 15 amino acids. V shed 4 bases and J shed 6 bases, with 18 bases lying between them. Germline lookup yields CDR1 SEHNR and CDR2 FQNEAQ (reference sequence). In nucleotides, the CDR3 is TGTGCCAGCAGCTCCGCGGGTCGGGGCGGGGATGGCTACACCTTC. It yields the protein CASSSAGRGGDGYTF.

This clonotype was observed at least ten times. V is TRBV11-2 and J is TRBJ2-7; TRBD1 aligns across 7 bases. Germline CDR1 SGHAT, CDR2 FQNNGV. After removal of 2 bases from V and 1 base from J, the junction contained 2 bases not matched to a gene. This CDR3 has 14 amino acids. In DNA, the CDR3 is TGTGCCAGCAGCTTAACGGGACAGTCCTACGAGCAGTACTTC. Amino acids: CASSLTGQSYEQYF.

This clonotype was picked up many times. The rearrangement uses TRBV7-2 and TRBJ1-2; TRBD1 might be the D (5 bases). The V end lost 5 bases, the J end lost 5 bases, and 12 bases lay between the germline ends. The CDR3 loop spans 13 amino acids. Germline CDR1 is SGHTA and CDR2 is FQGNSA. CDR3 DNA sequence: TGTGCCAGCAGCCGGACACCTGATTATGGCTACACCTTC. Translating gives CASSRTPDYGYTF.

At least ten counts were recorded for this clonotype. V gene TRBV29-1 combines with J gene TRBJ2-7, with 7 bases that match TRBD2. CDR1 is SQVTM, CDR2 ANQGSEA, per germline. The CDR3 has 16 amino acids. After removal of 0 bases from V and 7 bases from J, the junction contained 15 bases not matched to a gene. DNA for the CDR3: TGCAGCGTTGAAGACCGTGGGAGCGGGATGTTACATGAGCAGTACTTC. Translated, it gives CSVEDRGSGMLHEQYF.

This clonotype was detected only a few times. This chain connects TRBV6-1 to TRBJ1-2; D gene uncertain. Germline assignment: CDR1 MNHNS and CDR2 SASEGT. This CDR3 comprises 12 residues. With 3 bases removed from V and 4 bases from J, the gap between germline ends came to 6 bases. CDR3 sequence (DNA): TGTGCCAGCAGTGAGACCATCTATGGCTACACCTTC. The encoded protein is CASSETIYGYTF.

This clonotype was observed at least ten times. The chain is built from TRBV20-1 and TRBJ1-5; no reliable D call. V shed 2 bases and J shed 4 bases, with 15 bases lying between them. CDR1 and CDR2 from the germline V gene are DFQATT and SNEGSKA (reference sequence). This CDR3 has 15 residues. CDR3 coding DNA: TGCAGTGCTAGACCCGAGAGTTCCGCAAATCAGCCCCAGCATTTT. Its protein product is CSARPESSANQPQHF.

A note on this clonotype: At one boundary the junction diverges from the germline segment, which might be a read error. The rearrangement links TRBV7-2 to TRBJ2-5, with D tentatively TRBD1 (5 bases). The germline CDR1 and CDR2 sequences are SGHTA and FQGNSA. The CDR3 consists of 13 residues. This chain's CDR3 is CAGSLRGFETQYF. The CDR3 region has the DNA TGTGCCGGCAGCTTAAGGGGTTTCGAGACCCAGTACTTC.

The rearrangement links TRBV19 to TRBJ2-1; TRBD2 matches at 11 bases. CDR3 length equals 15 residues. Trimming cost V 4 bases and J 5 bases; bases outside gene matches: 4. The germline gives CDR1 LNHDA, CDR2 SQIVND (reference sequence). CDR3 in DNA: TGTGCCAGTAGTACCTTGGGACTAGCGGACAATGAGCAGTTCTTC. Protein sequence: CASSTLGLADNEQFF.

The chain carries TRBV10-1 and TRBJ1-1; D is perhaps TRBD1 (6 bases). Trimming left V 6 bases short and J 0 bases short, with 8 bases between. The germline CDR1 and CDR2 sequences are WNHNN and SYGVQD (reference sequence). This CDR3 is 13 amino acids long. The chain's CDR3 is CASRQGLNTEAFF. CDR3 nucleotides: TGCGCCAGCAGACAGGGATTGAACACTGAAGCTTTCTTT.